The 13 T cell receptor beta chains below were found in one sample sequenced in a study of technical replicates of blood from a handful of donors. Generated by immunoSEQ multiplex PCR, the TCRdb table keeps only in-frame clones and is missing some. The sample consists of 80,000 to 95,000 clones, approximately 94% of them appearing once. Sequencing used T cells isolated from PBMCs. Receptors originate from a human donor in good health.

This chain links TRBV2 with TRBJ2-7; 8 positions agree with TRBD2. The CDR3 covers 13 residues. With V trimmed by 10 bases and J by 4 bases, 9 bases remained unmatched. Germline loops: CDR1 SNHLY, CDR2 FYNNEI. CDR3 amino acids: CAMKRERSYEQYF. The CDR3 DNA follows: TGTGCCATGAAGCGGGAGAGGTCATACGAGCAGTACTTC.

V gene TRBV5-4 combines with J gene TRBJ2-1, with D perhaps TRBD1 (6 bases). The germline V gene encodes CDR1 SGHNT and CDR2 YYREEE (reference sequence). The CDR3 covers 15 residues. Trimming shortened V by 2 bases and J by 4 bases, and 13 bases separated the two germline ends. The CDR3 reads CASSFTGRGYNEQFF. CDR3 nucleotides: TGTGCCAGCAGCTTTACAGGGCGAGGATACAATGAGCAGTTCTTC.

This clone has a single count. This CDR3 is CASRAGANEKLFF. In DNA form, the CDR3 reads TGTGCCAGCAGGGCAGGGGCTAATGAAAAACTGTTTTTT. This rearrangement joins TRBV7-9 to TRBJ1-4; perhaps TRBD1 as D (6 bases). Germline V gene lookup returns CDR1 SEHNR and CDR2 FQNEAQ (reference sequence). This CDR3 comprises 13 residues. Deletions cut 6 bases from V and 3 bases from J, with 8 bases between.

The chain employs TRBV29-1 and TRBJ2-2; 10 bases are a match to TRBD2. V lost 0 bases and J lost 6; bases outside the gene matches: 7. From germline, CDR1 is SQVTM and CDR2 ANQGSEA. The CDR3 is made up of 16 amino acids. The CDR3 here is CSVEDQSGGVAGELFF. CDR3 bases: TGCAGCGTTGAAGATCAGAGCGGGGGGGTGGCCGGGGAGCTGTTTTTT.

In its sample, this clone was seen once. The chain is built from TRBV5-6 and TRBJ2-3; 9 positions agree with TRBD2. This CDR3 is 15 amino acids long. Trimming removed 5 bases from V and 6 bases from J; junction bases left unmatched: 10. CDR1 and CDR2 from the germline V gene are SGHDT and YYEEEE. This chain's CDR3 is CASSPLREGPDTQYF. Here the CDR3 DNA reads TGTGCCAGCAGTCCTTTGCGGGAGGGCCCGGATACGCAGTATTTT.

The gene calls are TRBV27 and TRBJ1-5, with D tentatively TRBD1 (6 bases). Germline V gene sequence: CDR1 MNHEY, CDR2 SMNVEV (reference sequence). The CDR3 spans 13 residues. V was clipped by 6 bases and J by 5 bases, with 11 bases between them. Here the CDR3 reads CASRRTDYQPQHF. The CDR3 region has the DNA TGTGCCAGCAGGAGGACAGACTATCAGCCCCAGCATTTT.

The chain carries TRBV28 and TRBJ1-2; 7 bases align to TRBD1. J lost 5 bases, V lost 9 bases, and 6 bases had no gene match. Looked up from germline, CDR1 is MDHEN and CDR2 is SYDVKM. This CDR3 has 12 residues. This CDR3 is CASTGAAYGYTF. Here the CDR3 DNA reads TGTGCCAGTACAGGGGCGGCTTATGGCTACACCTTC.

This clone was observed a single time. V and J are TRBV27 and TRBJ2-1; 8 nucleotides align to TRBD2. The ends lost 1 base at V and 9 bases at J; junction bases unmatched: 5. This CDR3 contains 14 residues. Germline assignment: CDR1 MNHEY and CDR2 SMNVEV (reference sequence). CDR3 sequence: CASSLFGRALEQFF. The CDR3 bases are TGTGCCAGCAGTTTATTCGGGAGGGCCCTTGAGCAGTTCTTC.

The gene calls are TRBV7-2 and TRBJ2-3; maybe TRBD2 (5 bases). With 2 bases removed from V and 4 bases from J, the gap between germline ends came to 10 bases. CDR1 and CDR2 (germline): SGHTA, FQGNSA. The CDR3 has 14 residues. CDR3: CASSLSLVADTQYF. The CDR3 nucleotides are TGTGCCAGCAGCTTATCACTAGTGGCAGATACGCAGTATTTT.

This sequence joins TRBV5-4 and TRBJ1-1; 7 bases are shared with TRBD1. With 3 bases clipped from V and 6 bases from J, the junction kept 2 bases outside the gene matches. The germline CDR1 and CDR2 sequences are SGHNT and YYREEE (reference sequence). The length of the CDR3 is 12 residues. This CDR3 reads CASSSQGAEAFF. The DNA of the CDR3 is TGTGCCAGCAGCTCCCAGGGGGCTGAAGCTTTCTTT.

CDR3 sequence reads: CASSGQGGSPLHF. The CDR3 nucleotides are TGTGCCAGCAGCGGACAGGGGGGTTCACCCCTCCACTTT. This chain connects TRBV9 to TRBJ1-6; 9 bases match TRBD1. Germline V gives CDR1 SGDLS, CDR2 YYNGEE. This CDR3 has 13 amino acids. Trimming at V came to 3 bases and at J to 9 bases, leaving 1 base not matched to a gene.

This chain links TRBV18 with TRBJ2-5, with 12 nucleotides matching TRBD2. The junction had 3 bases not matched to a gene; V was cut back by 0 bases and J by 7 bases. CDR1 is KGHSH and CDR2 is LQKENI in the germline V gene. The length of the CDR3 is 15 residues. CDR3 sequence (DNA): TGTGCCAGCTCACCACCAACGGGACTAGCGGGGACCCAGTACTTC. This gives the protein CASSPPTGLAGTQYF.

This sequence joins TRBV4-2 and TRBJ2-1, with TRBD2 as a possible D gene (5 bases). The CDR3 has 14 amino acids. The ends were cut back, 1 base at V and 8 bases at J, with 12 bases in the middle. The V gene's germline CDR1 is LGHNA and CDR2 YNFKEQ. The CDR3 DNA reads as TGTGCCAGCAGCCAAGCGGGAAGGGCCGATGAGCAGTTCTTC. Its translation is CASSQAGRADEQFF.